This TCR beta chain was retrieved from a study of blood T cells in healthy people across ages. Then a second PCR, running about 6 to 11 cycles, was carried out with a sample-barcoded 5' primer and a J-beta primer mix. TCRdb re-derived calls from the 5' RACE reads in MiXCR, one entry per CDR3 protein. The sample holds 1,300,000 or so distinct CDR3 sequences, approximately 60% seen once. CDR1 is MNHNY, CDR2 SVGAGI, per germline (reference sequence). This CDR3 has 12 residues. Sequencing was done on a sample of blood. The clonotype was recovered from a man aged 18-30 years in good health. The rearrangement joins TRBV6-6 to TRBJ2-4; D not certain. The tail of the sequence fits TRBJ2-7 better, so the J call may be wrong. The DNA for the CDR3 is TGTGCCAGCAGTTTCCTAAGGTCCGAGCAGTACTTC. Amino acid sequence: CASSFLRSEQYF.